This TCR beta chain appears in the sequencing data of a study of cytomegalovirus exposure and HLA in healthy donors. Looking at the study overall: Inside one of the first data releases sat about 85 million unique TCRs taken from HLA-typed donors.

The V segment lost 1 base and the J segment 1 base; nucleotides outside the gene matches: 9. This CDR3 comprises 18 residues. Germline lookup yields CDR1 GTSNPN and CDR2 SVGIG (reference sequence). Amplification used 60 Vbeta primers and 13 Jbeta primers. Some clones are missing from TCRdb's copy, which holds only in-frame ones; the method was immunoSEQ multiplex PCR. Seen here are approximately 150,000 clones, around 67% observed once, and the top ten hold around 4%. Regarding this clone: The target antigen is unknown.

Study-level findings and limits: Most TCRs appeared rarely, but some public TCRs recurred in many donors.

The chain joins TRBV30 to TRBJ2-7, with 14 nucleotides matching TRBD2. This sequence was found in a woman between 18 and 30 years old in good health and CMV-seropositive. The specimen was PBMCs. CDR3 in amino acids: CAWSETSGLAGVSYEQYF. CDR3 bases: TGTGCCTGGAGTGAAACCTCGGGACTAGCGGGAGTATCCTACGAGCAGTACTTC. The variable domain in full, completed from reference TRBV30 and TRBJ2-7, reads SQTIHQWPATLVQPVGSPLSLECTVEGTSNPNLYWYRQAAGRGLQLLFYSVGIGQISSEVPQNLSASRPQDRQFILSSKKLLLSDSGFYLCAWSETSGLAGVSYEQYFGPGTRLTVT.